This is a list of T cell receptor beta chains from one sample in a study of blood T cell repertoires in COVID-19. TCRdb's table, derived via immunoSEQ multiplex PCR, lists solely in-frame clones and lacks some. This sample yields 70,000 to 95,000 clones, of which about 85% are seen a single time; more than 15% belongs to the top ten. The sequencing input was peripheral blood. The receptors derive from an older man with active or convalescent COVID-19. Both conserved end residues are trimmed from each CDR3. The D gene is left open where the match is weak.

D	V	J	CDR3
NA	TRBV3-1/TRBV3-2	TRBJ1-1	ASSQDSIPRGTAF
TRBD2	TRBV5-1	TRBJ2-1	ASSTTGTSRWNEQF
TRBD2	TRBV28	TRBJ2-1	ASSITSGGFYNEQF
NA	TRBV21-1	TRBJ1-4	ASSNTGGVDEKLF
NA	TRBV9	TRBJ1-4	ASSGPGGLGEKLF
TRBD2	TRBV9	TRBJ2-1	ASSVATGGGPVEQF
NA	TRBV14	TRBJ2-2	ASSQGLMTGANTGELF
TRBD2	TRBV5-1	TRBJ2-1	ASSLADGTGGSFRGNEQF
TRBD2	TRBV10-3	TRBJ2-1	AISEFTGTRMNEQF
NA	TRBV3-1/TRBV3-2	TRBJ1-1	ASSHRTVDWMNTEAF
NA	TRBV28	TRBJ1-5	ASTAGGARNQPQH
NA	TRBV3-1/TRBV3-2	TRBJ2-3	ASSRLTTDTQY
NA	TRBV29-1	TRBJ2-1	SVLGVRYNEQF
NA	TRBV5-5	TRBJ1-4	ASSPLAGVGTNEKLF
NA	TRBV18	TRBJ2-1	ASSPDGKYNEQF
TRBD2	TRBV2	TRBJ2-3	ASSTAGGRYTQY
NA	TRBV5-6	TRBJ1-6	ASSLGRHNSPLH
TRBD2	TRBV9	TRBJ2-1	ASSPPPSGFNEQF
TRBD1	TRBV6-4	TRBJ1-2	ASSGVVGQALGGYT
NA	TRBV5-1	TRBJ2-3	ASSPLGRITGADTQY
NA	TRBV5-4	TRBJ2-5	ASSLAGPGRETQY
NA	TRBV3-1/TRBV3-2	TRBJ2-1	ASSQVRARDDEQF
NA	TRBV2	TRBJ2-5	ASSAGTQGETQY
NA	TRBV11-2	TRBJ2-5	ASSHPWGGAQETQY
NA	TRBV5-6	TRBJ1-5	ASSLGQGGNQPQH
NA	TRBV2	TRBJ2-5	ASSDWATQY